The 4 T cell receptor beta chains given below trace back to one sample, sequenced in a study of blood T cell repertoires in COVID-19. The protocol was immunoSEQ multiplex PCR, while the TCRdb copy is restricted to in-frame clones and leaves out a portion. The sample includes some 340,000 clones, more than 85% seen only once; the top ten take around 4.2%. The source material was PBMCs or T cells enriched from blood (not recorded which). Receptor source: a woman aged 25-40 years who had been exposed to COVID-19.

This chain joins TRBV5-1 and TRBJ1-1, with a possible D match to TRBD1 (5 bases). The CDR3 totals 15 residues. Between the trimmed V and J ends, which lost 0 bases and 0 bases, there was a span of 9 bases. Germline loops: CDR1 SGHRS, CDR2 YFSETQ. CDR3 coding DNA: TGCGCCAGCAGCTTGGTTGACAGAATGAACACTGAAGCTTTCTTT. Translation gives CASSLVDRMNTEAFF.

The chain employs TRBV7-2 and TRBJ1-5; the D is unclear. V shed 2 bases and J shed 1 base, with 6 bases lying between them. CDR1 is SGHTA, CDR2 FQGNSA, per germline. CDR3 length: 14 amino acids. This chain's CDR3 is CASSLMGSNQPQHF. For the CDR3, the DNA is TGTGCCAGCAGCTTAATGGGCAGCAATCAGCCCCAGCATTTT. Combining the CDR3 with reference TRBV7-2 and TRBJ1-5 gives the whole variable domain GAGVSQSPSNKVTEKGKDVELRCDPISGHTALYWYRQSLGQGLEFLIYFQGNSAPDKSGLPSDRFSAERTGGSVSTLTIQRTQQEDSAVYLCASSLMGSNQPQHFGDGTRLSIL.

V usage is TRBV30 and J usage is TRBJ2-2; 7 nucleotides match TRBD1. Germline values: CDR1 GTSNPN, CDR2 SVGIG (reference sequence). This CDR3 is 14 amino acids long. The V gene end was trimmed by 0 bases and the J gene end by 5 bases; junction bases not matched to a gene: 3. The CDR3 DNA reads as TGTGCCTGGAGTGTAGGGGGACAGACCGGGGAGCTGTTTTTT. It codes for CAWSVGGQTGELFF.

This chain joins TRBV5-1 and TRBJ2-1; 7 nucleotides align to TRBD2. The ends lost 3 bases at V and 7 bases at J; junction bases unmatched: 7. From germline, CDR1 is SGHRS and CDR2 YFSETQ. The CDR3 runs to 14 residues. CDR3 loop: CASSWVGGNNEQFF. CDR3 DNA: TGCGCCAGCAGCTGGGTGGGGGGGAATAATGAGCAGTTCTTC.